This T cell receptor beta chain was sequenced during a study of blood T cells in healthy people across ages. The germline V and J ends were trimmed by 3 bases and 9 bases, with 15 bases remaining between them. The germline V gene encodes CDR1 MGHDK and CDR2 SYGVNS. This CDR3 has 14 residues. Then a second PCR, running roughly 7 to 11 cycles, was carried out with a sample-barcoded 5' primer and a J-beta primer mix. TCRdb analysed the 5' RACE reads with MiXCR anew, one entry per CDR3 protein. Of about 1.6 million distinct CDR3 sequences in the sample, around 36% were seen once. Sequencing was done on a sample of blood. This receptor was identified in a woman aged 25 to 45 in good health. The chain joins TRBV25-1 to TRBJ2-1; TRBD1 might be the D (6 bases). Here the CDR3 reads CASSESAGDGEQFF. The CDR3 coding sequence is TGTGCCAGCAGTGAGTCTGCAGGGGACGGTGAGCAGTTCTTC. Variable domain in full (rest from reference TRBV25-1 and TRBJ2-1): EADIYQTPRYLVIGTGKKITLECSQTMGHDKMYWYQQDPGMELHLIHYSYGVNSTEKGDLSSESTVSRIRTEHFPLTLESARPSHTSQYLCASSESAGDGEQFFGPGTRLTVL.